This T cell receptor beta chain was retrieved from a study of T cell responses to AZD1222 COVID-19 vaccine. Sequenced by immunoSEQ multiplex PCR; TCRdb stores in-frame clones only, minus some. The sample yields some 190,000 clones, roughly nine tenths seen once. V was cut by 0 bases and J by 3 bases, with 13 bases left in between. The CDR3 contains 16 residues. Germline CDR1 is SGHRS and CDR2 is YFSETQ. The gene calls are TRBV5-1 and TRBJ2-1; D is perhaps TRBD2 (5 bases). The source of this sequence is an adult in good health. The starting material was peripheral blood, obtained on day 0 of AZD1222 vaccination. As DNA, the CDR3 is TGCGCCAGCAGCTTGGGTGGAGGAAGCGACTACAATGAGCAGTTCTTC. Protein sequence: CASSLGGGSDYNEQFF.